This is a list of T cell receptor beta chains from one sample in a study of memory CD4+ T cells and cytomegalovirus serostatus. The protocol was immunoSEQ multiplex PCR, while the TCRdb copy is restricted to in-frame clones and leaves out a portion. In the table there are about 27,000 clones, 75% to 85% of which are singletons. The sample taken for sequencing was memory CD4+ T cells from blood. Source of these receptors: an adult in good health and CMV-seronegative. Both conserved end residues are part of each CDR3. D genes are given only for firm matches. Clone size is not always given. Where it is, it says once, few, many or a class for expanded clones.

j_gene: TRBJ1-4
v_gene: TRBV18
abundance: -
d_gene: -
CDR3nt: TGTGCCAGCTCACTCCGACAGACTAATGAAAAACTGTTTTTT
CDR3aa: CASSLRQTNEKLFF

j_gene: TRBJ2-6
v_gene: TRBV21-1
abundance: -
d_gene: -
CDR3nt: TGTGCCAGCAGCAAAGGCGGCAGGGAGTCCGGGGCCAACGTCCTGACTTTC
CDR3aa: CASSKGGRESGANVLTF

j_gene: TRBJ1-3
v_gene: TRBV19
abundance: -
d_gene: -
CDR3nt: TGTGCCAGTAGTATTACCGGATCCGGAAACACCATATATTTT
CDR3aa: CASSITGSGNTIYF

j_gene: TRBJ1-1
v_gene: TRBV6-1
abundance: once
d_gene: -
CDR3nt: TGTGCCAGCAGTGACAGGGCAGCCATGAACACTGAAGCTTTCTTT
CDR3aa: CASSDRAAMNTEAFF

j_gene: TRBJ1-1
v_gene: TRBV6-1
abundance: -
d_gene: -
CDR3nt: TGTGCCAGCCCCGCGGGAACTGAAGCTTTCTTT
CDR3aa: CASPAGTEAFF

j_gene: TRBJ2-3
v_gene: TRBV2
abundance: -
d_gene: -
CDR3nt: TGTGCCAGCCTCTCCCTTGATACGCAGTATTTT
CDR3aa: CASLSLDTQYF

j_gene: TRBJ2-1
v_gene: TRBV28
abundance: -
d_gene: -
CDR3nt: TGTGCCAGCAGCCTAGGGGAATTCGAGCAGTTCTTC
CDR3aa: CASSLGEFEQFF

j_gene: TRBJ1-2
v_gene: TRBV19
abundance: -
d_gene: -
CDR3nt: TGTGCCAGTAGTGCGGGTGACAAGGGCTATGGCTACACCTTC
CDR3aa: CASSAGDKGYGYTF

j_gene: TRBJ2-5
v_gene: TRBV5-1
abundance: few
d_gene: -
CDR3nt: TGCGCCAGCACTACGGGATGGGCCGGAGAGACCCAGTACTTC
CDR3aa: CASTTGWAGETQYF

j_gene: TRBJ2-1
v_gene: TRBV18
abundance: -
d_gene: -
CDR3nt: TGTGCCAGCTCACCCCCTGACAGAGGGGACAATGAGCAGTTCTTC
CDR3aa: CASSPPDRGDNEQFF

j_gene: TRBJ1-1
v_gene: TRBV7-2
abundance: -
d_gene: -
CDR3nt: TGTGCCAGCAGCTTAGACCCAGTGGCAGGGTATACTAAAACTTTCTTT
CDR3aa: CASSLDPVAGYTKTFF

j_gene: TRBJ2-1
v_gene: TRBV7-2
abundance: once
d_gene: -
CDR3nt: TGTGCCAGCAGCTTAGACGGGGCCGGGTACAATGAGCAGTTCTTC
CDR3aa: CASSLDGAGYNEQFF

j_gene: TRBJ1-2
v_gene: TRBV10-1
abundance: -
d_gene: -
CDR3nt: TGCGCCAGCAGTGTTGGTAGGGACTATGGCTACACCTTC
CDR3aa: CASSVGRDYGYTF

j_gene: TRBJ1-5
v_gene: TRBV7-9
abundance: -
d_gene: TRBD1
CDR3nt: TGTGCCAGCAGCGGTACAGGGGCCGGTCGGCCCCAGCATTTT
CDR3aa: CASSGTGAGRPQHF

j_gene: TRBJ2-1
v_gene: TRBV5-5
abundance: once
d_gene: -
CDR3nt: TGTGCCAGCAGCTTGGCGGGACCGAATGAGCAGTTCTTC
CDR3aa: CASSLAGPNEQFF

j_gene: TRBJ1-1
v_gene: TRBV7-3
abundance: -
d_gene: TRBD1
CDR3nt: TGTGCCAGCAGCCCCACCGCAGGACAGGGAAAAACTGAAGCTTTCTTT
CDR3aa: CASSPTAGQGKTEAFF

j_gene: TRBJ1-1
v_gene: TRBV11-3
abundance: once
d_gene: -
CDR3nt: TGTGCCAGCAGCAAAACAGGGAGAGGCACTGAAGCTTTCTTT
CDR3aa: CASSKTGRGTEAFF

j_gene: TRBJ1-1
v_gene: TRBV5-1
abundance: -
d_gene: -
CDR3nt: TGCGCCAGCAGCCCAACGGGGAACACTGAAGCTTTCTTT
CDR3aa: CASSPTGNTEAFF

j_gene: TRBJ2-2
v_gene: TRBV18
abundance: -
d_gene: -
CDR3nt: TGTGCCAGCTCACCACCTACAGGGTTGGGGACCGGGGAGCTGTTTTTT
CDR3aa: CASSPPTGLGTGELFF

j_gene: TRBJ1-2
v_gene: TRBV14
abundance: few
d_gene: -
CDR3nt: TGTGCCAGCAGCGTGGGCCGAGGGAGTTATGGCTACACCTTC
CDR3aa: CASSVGRGSYGYTF

j_gene: TRBJ2-5
v_gene: TRBV5-1
abundance: -
d_gene: TRBD1
CDR3nt: TGCGCCAGCAGAGACGGACAGGGGCTAGGGGAGACCCAGTACTTC
CDR3aa: CASRDGQGLGETQYF

j_gene: TRBJ1-1
v_gene: TRBV5-4
abundance: few
d_gene: -
CDR3nt: TGTGCCAGCAGCTTGGCGGCCCAGGGGAGAGTCACTGAAGCTTTCTTT
CDR3aa: CASSLAAQGRVTEAFF

j_gene: TRBJ2-5
v_gene: TRBV28
abundance: -
d_gene: TRBD2
CDR3nt: TGTGCCAGCAGTTCCCCTTTGCGGGGGGGCCAGGAGACCCAGTACTTC
CDR3aa: CASSSPLRGGQETQYF

j_gene: TRBJ1-1
v_gene: TRBV4-2
abundance: few
d_gene: -
CDR3nt: TGTGCCAGCAGCCAAGACAGGGGTCGGACTGAAGCTTTCTTT
CDR3aa: CASSQDRGRTEAFF

j_gene: TRBJ2-7
v_gene: TRBV7-9
abundance: -
d_gene: -
CDR3nt: TGTGCCAGCAGCTTAAGAGCGGACGAGCAGTACTTC
CDR3aa: CASSLRADEQYF

j_gene: TRBJ2-1
v_gene: TRBV11-2
abundance: -
d_gene: -
CDR3nt: TGTGCCAGCAGCTTAGTCTCAGTGTACAATGAGCAGTTCTTC
CDR3aa: CASSLVSVYNEQFF

j_gene: TRBJ1-1
v_gene: TRBV5-1
abundance: -
d_gene: -
CDR3nt: TGCGCCAGCAGCCTGATCGCGGGAGACACTGAAGCTTTCTTT
CDR3aa: CASSLIAGDTEAFF

j_gene: TRBJ2-3
v_gene: TRBV14
abundance: -
d_gene: TRBD2
CDR3nt: TGTGCCAGCAGCCATCTTCCGGGACTAGCGGGGGAAACTAGCACAGATACGCAGTATTTT
CDR3aa: CASSHLPGLAGETSTDTQYF

j_gene: TRBJ1-2
v_gene: TRBV20-1
abundance: -
d_gene: -
CDR3nt: TGCAGTGCTAGTCCAGCTTATGGCTACACCTTC
CDR3aa: CSASPAYGYTF

j_gene: TRBJ2-1
v_gene: TRBV5-8
abundance: -
d_gene: -
CDR3nt: TGTGCCAGCAGCATAGACAGGTTATCCTACAATGAGCAGTTCTTC
CDR3aa: CASSIDRLSYNEQFF

j_gene: TRBJ1-2
v_gene: TRBV28
abundance: -
d_gene: -
CDR3nt: TGTGCCAGCCATGACAGTTCTAACTATGGCTACACCTTC
CDR3aa: CASHDSSNYGYTF

j_gene: TRBJ1-5
v_gene: TRBV2
abundance: -
d_gene: -
CDR3nt: TGTGCCAGCAGAGTGGGACGGAATAGCAATCAGCCCCAGCATTTT
CDR3aa: CASRVGRNSNQPQHF

j_gene: TRBJ1-2
v_gene: TRBV7-2
abundance: -
d_gene: -
CDR3nt: TGTGCCAGCAGCTTAAGCCCACCAGAGTCCTATGGCTACACCTTC
CDR3aa: CASSLSPPESYGYTF

j_gene: TRBJ1-1
v_gene: TRBV6-1
abundance: few
d_gene: -
CDR3nt: TGTGCCAGCAGTGAGCTTCGGGTGGGAACTGAAGCTTTCTTT
CDR3aa: CASSELRVGTEAFF

j_gene: TRBJ2-7
v_gene: TRBV5-8
abundance: -
d_gene: -
CDR3nt: TGTGCCAGCAGCACGATCCACTCCTACGAGCAGTACTTC
CDR3aa: CASSTIHSYEQYF

j_gene: TRBJ1-2
v_gene: TRBV28
abundance: -
d_gene: -
CDR3nt: TGTGCCAGCTCCCCCGCAGGAGCTGCTATAGGCTACACCTTC
CDR3aa: CASSPAGAAIGYTF

j_gene: TRBJ1-1
v_gene: TRBV13
abundance: -
d_gene: TRBD1
CDR3nt: TGTGCCAGCAGCAATTCCTACAGGGGGCCGAACACTGAAGCTTTCTTT
CDR3aa: CASSNSYRGPNTEAFF

j_gene: TRBJ1-2
v_gene: TRBV4-2
abundance: -
d_gene: TRBD1
CDR3nt: TGTGCCAGCAGCCAAGAGAGGACAGGACTCACTAACTATGGCTACACCTTC
CDR3aa: CASSQERTGLTNYGYTF

j_gene: TRBJ1-2
v_gene: TRBV7-2
abundance: -
d_gene: -
CDR3nt: TGTGCCAGCAGCCAAGCCGGGGACGGATTGGAAGGCTACACCTTC
CDR3aa: CASSQAGDGLEGYTF

j_gene: TRBJ2-7
v_gene: TRBV27
abundance: few
d_gene: TRBD1
CDR3nt: TGTGCCAGCAGTTTATCCTCCTCCGGGACAGGAGCCTACGAGCAGTACTTC
CDR3aa: CASSLSSSGTGAYEQYF

j_gene: TRBJ1-1
v_gene: TRBV19
abundance: -
d_gene: -
CDR3nt: TGTGCCAGTAGAAGCACAGGCGGGGGCTTTATGAACACTGAAGCTTTCTTT
CDR3aa: CASRSTGGGFMNTEAFF

j_gene: TRBJ2-5
v_gene: TRBV19
abundance: -
d_gene: TRBD2
CDR3nt: TGTGCCAGTAGTCCGCAAGCGGGGCTTGGAGAGACCCAGTACTTC
CDR3aa: CASSPQAGLGETQYF

j_gene: TRBJ2-7
v_gene: TRBV19
abundance: -
d_gene: -
CDR3nt: TGTGCCAGTAGTATAGAGGGACGGGGACACTACGAGCAGTACTTC
CDR3aa: CASSIEGRGHYEQYF

j_gene: TRBJ2-5
v_gene: TRBV11-2
abundance: -
d_gene: -
CDR3nt: TGTGCCAGCAGCTTAGGTGGAGGGGGAGAGACCCAGTACTTC
CDR3aa: CASSLGGGGETQYF

j_gene: TRBJ2-7
v_gene: TRBV28
abundance: once
d_gene: -
CDR3nt: TGTGCCAGCAGCTTGTTGGGTGGCGAGCAGTACTTC
CDR3aa: CASSLLGGEQYF

j_gene: TRBJ2-1
v_gene: TRBV11-3
abundance: -
d_gene: -
CDR3nt: TGTGCCAGCAGCTTAGGGTCAAGCTCCTACAATGAGCAGTTCTTC
CDR3aa: CASSLGSSSYNEQFF

j_gene: TRBJ1-2
v_gene: TRBV6-1
abundance: few
d_gene: -
CDR3nt: TGTGCCAGCAGTGACCCGGGCCGCTATGGCTACACCTTC
CDR3aa: CASSDPGRYGYTF

j_gene: TRBJ2-1
v_gene: TRBV6-5
abundance: -
d_gene: TRBD1
CDR3nt: TGTGCCAGCAGTTTCAGACAGGGGGAGGGCAATGAGCAGTTCTTC
CDR3aa: CASSFRQGEGNEQFF

j_gene: TRBJ2-3
v_gene: TRBV11-3
abundance: -
d_gene: -
CDR3nt: TGTGCCAGCAGCTTCAGGGGGGACGCAGATACGCAGTATTTT
CDR3aa: CASSFRGDADTQYF

j_gene: TRBJ2-2
v_gene: TRBV4-3
abundance: -
d_gene: -
CDR3nt: TGCGCCAGCAGCCAAGTTTCAGGGGAGCTGTTTTTT
CDR3aa: CASSQVSGELFF

j_gene: TRBJ2-5
v_gene: TRBV7-2
abundance: -
d_gene: -
CDR3nt: TGTGCCAGCAGCTCCCGGGATGGCCAAGAGACCCAGTACTTC
CDR3aa: CASSSRDGQETQYF

j_gene: TRBJ2-3
v_gene: TRBV9
abundance: -
d_gene: -
CDR3nt: TGTGCCAGCAGCGTCGGATCGGTCGGGTCAGATACGCAGTATTTT
CDR3aa: CASSVGSVGSDTQYF

j_gene: TRBJ2-5
v_gene: TRBV11-2
abundance: once
d_gene: -
CDR3nt: TGTGCCAGCAGCCCCAACAGGGAGCAAGAGACCCAGTACTTC
CDR3aa: CASSPNREQETQYF

j_gene: TRBJ1-5
v_gene: TRBV6-6
abundance: -
d_gene: -
CDR3nt: TGTGCCAGCATACGGGGTATAGGTCAGCCCCAGCATTTT
CDR3aa: CASIRGIGQPQHF

j_gene: TRBJ1-6
v_gene: TRBV4-2
abundance: few
d_gene: -
CDR3nt: TGTGCCAGCAGCCAAGATGGGGGGGCTAATTCACCCCTCCACTTT
CDR3aa: CASSQDGGANSPLHF